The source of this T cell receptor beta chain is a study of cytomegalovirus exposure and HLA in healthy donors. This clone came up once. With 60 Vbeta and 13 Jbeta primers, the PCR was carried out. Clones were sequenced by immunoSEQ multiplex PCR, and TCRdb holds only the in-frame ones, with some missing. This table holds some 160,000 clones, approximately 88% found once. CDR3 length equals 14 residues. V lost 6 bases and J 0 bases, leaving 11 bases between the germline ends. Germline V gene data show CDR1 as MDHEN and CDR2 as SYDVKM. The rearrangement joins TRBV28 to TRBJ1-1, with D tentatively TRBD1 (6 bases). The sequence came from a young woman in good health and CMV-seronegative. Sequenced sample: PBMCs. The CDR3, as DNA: TGTGCCAGCAGCAAGGACAGTCTGAACACTGAAGCTTTCTTT. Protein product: CASSKDSLNTEAFF.